The clone carrying this T cell receptor beta chain was seen a few times. This entry is derived from a study of blood T cell repertoires in COVID-19. The CDR3 runs 16 residues. V was shortened by 2 bases and J by 9 bases, with 17 bases between the two germline ends. CDR1 MNHEY and CDR2 SMNVEV come from the germline V gene (reference sequence). Data came from immunoSEQ multiplex PCR; TCRdb stores just in-frame clones and leaves some out. This sample has some 260,000 clones; approximately 81% occur once, and the top ten carry under 3.5%. The receptor's source is a young woman with acute or convalescent COVID-19. This chain joins TRBV27 and TRBJ1-6; D may be TRBD1 (6 bases). Specimen: peripheral blood. DNA for the CDR3: TGTGCCAGCAGTTTACTGCCAGGCGGCAGGGGTTCACCCCTCCACTTT. Encoded protein: CASSLLPGGRGSPLHF.